This T cell receptor (beta chain) appears in the sequencing data of a study of long-term antiretroviral therapy in people with HIV. Run at survey level, the immunoSEQ assay was version v3.0. Clones were read by immunoSEQ multiplex PCR, and TCRdb kept only the in-frame ones, dropping some. The sample shows about 16,000 clones, roughly 80% of them seen only once. Germline V gene sequence: CDR1 MRHNA, CDR2 SNTAGT. The V end was cut by 4 bases, the J end by 2 bases, with 12 bases between. The CDR3 has 15 amino acids. The V gene is TRBV6-4, the J gene TRBJ2-1, with a possible D match to TRBD2 (6 bases). The clonotype was recovered from a man aged 25 to 45 with HIV. This sample comprised unsorted PBMCs, obtained roughly 1.2 years before starting antiretroviral therapy. CDR3 coding DNA: TGTGCCAGCAGTGTTGTGGCGGGAACCTACAATGAGCAGTTCTTC. Residues: CASSVVAGTYNEQFF.